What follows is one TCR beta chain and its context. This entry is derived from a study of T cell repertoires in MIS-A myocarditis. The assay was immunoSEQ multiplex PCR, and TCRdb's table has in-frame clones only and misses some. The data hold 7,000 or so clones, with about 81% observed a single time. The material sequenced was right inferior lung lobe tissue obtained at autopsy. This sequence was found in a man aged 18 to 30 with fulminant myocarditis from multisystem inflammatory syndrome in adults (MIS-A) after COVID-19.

CDR3: CAWRQGAANHEQYF. The CDR3 DNA follows: TGTGCCTGGAGGCAGGGGGCAGCTAACCACGAGCAGTACTTC. The chain employs TRBV30 and TRBJ2-7, with 8 positions matching TRBD1. The germline V gene has CDR1 GTSNPN and CDR2 SVGIG (reference sequence). The CDR3 spans 14 residues. The V gene end was trimmed by 3 bases and the J gene end by 5 bases; junction bases not matched to a gene: 9.